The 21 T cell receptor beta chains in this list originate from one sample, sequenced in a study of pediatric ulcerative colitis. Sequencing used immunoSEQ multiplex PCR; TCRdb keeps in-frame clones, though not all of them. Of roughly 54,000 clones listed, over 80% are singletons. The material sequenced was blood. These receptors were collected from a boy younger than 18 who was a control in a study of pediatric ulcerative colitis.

The CDR3 DNA reads TGTGCCAGCAGCGCGCTAGCGGGAGGATTCGACGAGCAGTACTTC. Its protein product is CASSALAGGFDEQYF. The chain combines TRBV7-3 with TRBJ2-7; 11 bases align to TRBD2. Germline assignment: CDR1 SGHTA and CDR2 FQGTGA. V lost 5 bases, J lost 5 bases, and 8 bases stayed unmatched. The length of the CDR3 is 15 residues.

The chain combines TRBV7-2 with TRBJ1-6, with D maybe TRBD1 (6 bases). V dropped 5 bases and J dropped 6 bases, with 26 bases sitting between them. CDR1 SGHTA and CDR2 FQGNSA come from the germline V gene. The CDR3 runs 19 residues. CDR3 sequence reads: CASSPKRRGTIFTNSPLHF. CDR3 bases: TGTGCCAGCAGCCCAAAGAGGAGGGGGACCATCTTTACTAATTCACCCCTCCACTTT.

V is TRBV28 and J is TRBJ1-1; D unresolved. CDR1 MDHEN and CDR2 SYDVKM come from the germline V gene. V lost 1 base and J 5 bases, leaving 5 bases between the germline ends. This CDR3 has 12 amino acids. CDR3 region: CASSLYETEAFF. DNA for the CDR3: TGTGCCAGCAGTTTATACGAAACTGAAGCTTTCTTT.

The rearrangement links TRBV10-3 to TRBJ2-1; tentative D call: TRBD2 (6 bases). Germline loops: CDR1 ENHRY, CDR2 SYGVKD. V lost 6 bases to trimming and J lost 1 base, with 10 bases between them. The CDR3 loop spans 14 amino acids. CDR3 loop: CAIRRDGSYNEQFF. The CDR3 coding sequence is TGTGCCATCAGGCGGGACGGATCCTACAATGAGCAGTTCTTC.

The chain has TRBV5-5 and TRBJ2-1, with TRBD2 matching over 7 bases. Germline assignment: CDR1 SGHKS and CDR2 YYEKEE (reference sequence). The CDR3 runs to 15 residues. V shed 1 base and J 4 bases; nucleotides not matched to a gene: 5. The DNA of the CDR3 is TGTGCCAGCAGCTTGTCGAGCGGGGAGTACAATGAGCAGTTCTTC. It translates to CASSLSSGEYNEQFF. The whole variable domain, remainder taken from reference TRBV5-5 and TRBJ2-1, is DAGVTQSPTHLIKTRGQQVTLRCSPISGHKSVSWYQQVLGQGPQFIFQYYEKEERGRGNFPDRFSARQFPNYSSELNVNALLLGDSALYLCASSLSSGEYNEQFFGPGTRLTVL.

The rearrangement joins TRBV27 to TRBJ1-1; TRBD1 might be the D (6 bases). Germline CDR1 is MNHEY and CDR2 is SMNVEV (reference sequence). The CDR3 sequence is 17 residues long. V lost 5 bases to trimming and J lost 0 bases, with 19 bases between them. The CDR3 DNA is TGTGCCAGCAGTCAACAGGGATGGCAGGGGCTGAACACTGAAGCTTTCTTT. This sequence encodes CASSQQGWQGLNTEAFF.

CDR3 bases: TGTGCCAGCAGTGGGTCGGGAGTGATAGATGAGCAGTTCTTC. Its translation is CASSGSGVIDEQFF. V and J are TRBV6-4 and TRBJ2-1, with TRBD2 as a possible D gene (6 bases). The V end was cut by 4 bases, the J end by 8 bases, with 15 bases between. The germline V gene encodes CDR1 MRHNA and CDR2 SNTAGT. The CDR3 length is 14 residues.

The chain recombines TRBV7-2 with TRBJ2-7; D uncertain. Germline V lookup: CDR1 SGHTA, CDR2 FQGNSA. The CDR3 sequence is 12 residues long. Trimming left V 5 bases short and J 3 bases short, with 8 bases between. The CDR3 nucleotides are TGTGCCAGCAGCCCCGGTTTCTACGAGCAGTACTTC. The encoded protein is CASSPGFYEQYF.

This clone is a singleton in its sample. This chain's CDR3 is CASSLGRDRGYGYTF. The CDR3 DNA reads TGTGCCAGCAGCTTAGGGAGAGACAGGGGCTATGGCTACACCTTC. The rearrangement joins TRBV7-8 to TRBJ1-2, with 8 bases lining up with TRBD1. The CDR3 runs 15 residues. The trim removed 1 base at V and 4 bases at J, leaving 5 bases unmatched. Germline assignment: CDR1 SGHVS and CDR2 FQNEAQ.

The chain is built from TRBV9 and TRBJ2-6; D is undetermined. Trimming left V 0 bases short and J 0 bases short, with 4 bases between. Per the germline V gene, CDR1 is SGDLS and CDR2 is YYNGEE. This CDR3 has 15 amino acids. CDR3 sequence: CASSVVDSGANVLTF. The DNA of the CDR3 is TGTGCCAGCAGCGTAGTTGACTCTGGGGCCAACGTCCTGACTTTC.

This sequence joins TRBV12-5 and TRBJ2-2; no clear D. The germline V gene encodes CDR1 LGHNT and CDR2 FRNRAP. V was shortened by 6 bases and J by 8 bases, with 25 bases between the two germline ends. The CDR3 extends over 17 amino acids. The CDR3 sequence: CASGRLATQTSAGELFF. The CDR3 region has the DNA TGTGCTAGTGGCCGCCTTGCAACCCAGACCTCGGCTGGGGAGCTGTTTTTT.

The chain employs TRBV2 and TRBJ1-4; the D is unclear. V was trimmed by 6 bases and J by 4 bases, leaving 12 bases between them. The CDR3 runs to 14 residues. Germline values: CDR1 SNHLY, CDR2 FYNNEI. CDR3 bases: TGTGCCAGCAGCACACACAGACTTAATGAAAAACTGTTTTTT. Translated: CASSTHRLNEKLFF.

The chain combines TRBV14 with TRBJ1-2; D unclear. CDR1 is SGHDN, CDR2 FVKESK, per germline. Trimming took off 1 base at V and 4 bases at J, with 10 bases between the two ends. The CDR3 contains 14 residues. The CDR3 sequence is CASSQVTSIYGYTF. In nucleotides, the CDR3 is TGTGCCAGCAGCCAAGTCACTTCAATCTATGGCTACACCTTC.

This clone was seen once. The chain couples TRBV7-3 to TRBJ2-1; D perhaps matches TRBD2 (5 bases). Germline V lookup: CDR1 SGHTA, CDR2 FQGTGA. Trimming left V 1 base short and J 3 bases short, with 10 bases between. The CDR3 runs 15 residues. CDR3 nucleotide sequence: TGTGCCAGCAGCTTAAGCGGGTCAGACTACAATGAGCAGTTCTTC. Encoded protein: CASSLSGSDYNEQFF.

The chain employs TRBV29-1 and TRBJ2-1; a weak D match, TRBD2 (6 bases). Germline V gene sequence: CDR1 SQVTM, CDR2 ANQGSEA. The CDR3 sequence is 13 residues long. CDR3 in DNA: TGCAGTGTGCGTGGGCGGGGATACAATGAGCAGTTCTTC. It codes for CSVRGRGYNEQFF.

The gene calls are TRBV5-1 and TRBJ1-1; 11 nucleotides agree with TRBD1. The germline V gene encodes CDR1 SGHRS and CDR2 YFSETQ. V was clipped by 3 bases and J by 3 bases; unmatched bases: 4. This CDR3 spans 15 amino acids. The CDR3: CASSWRGQGDTEAFF. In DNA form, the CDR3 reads TGCGCCAGCAGCTGGAGGGGACAGGGGGACACTGAAGCTTTCTTT.

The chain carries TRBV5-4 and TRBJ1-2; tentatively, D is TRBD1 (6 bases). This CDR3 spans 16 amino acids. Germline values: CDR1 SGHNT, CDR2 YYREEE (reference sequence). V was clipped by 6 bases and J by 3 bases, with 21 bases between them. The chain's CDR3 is CASTPSTGADYYGYTF. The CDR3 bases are TGTGCCAGCACCCCCTCAACGGGGGCAGACTACTATGGCTACACCTTC.

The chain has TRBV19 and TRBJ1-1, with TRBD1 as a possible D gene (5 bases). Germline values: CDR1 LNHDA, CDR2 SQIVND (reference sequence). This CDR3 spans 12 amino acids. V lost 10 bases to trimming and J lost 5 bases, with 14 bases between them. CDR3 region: CATSRGGTEAFF. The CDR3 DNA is TGTGCCACCAGCCGCGGGGGGACTGAAGCTTTCTTT.

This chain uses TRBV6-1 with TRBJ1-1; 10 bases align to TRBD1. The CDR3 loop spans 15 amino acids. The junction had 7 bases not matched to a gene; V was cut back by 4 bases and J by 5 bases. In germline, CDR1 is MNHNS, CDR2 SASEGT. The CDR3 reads CASSVLTGGITEAFF. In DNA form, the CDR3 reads TGTGCCAGCAGTGTCTTGACAGGGGGCATAACTGAAGCTTTCTTT.

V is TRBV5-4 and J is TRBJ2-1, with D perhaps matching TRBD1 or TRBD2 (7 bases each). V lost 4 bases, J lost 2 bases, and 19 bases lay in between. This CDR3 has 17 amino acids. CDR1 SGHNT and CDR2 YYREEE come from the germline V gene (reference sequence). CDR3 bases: TGTGCCAGCAGCCTCCCAGGGGGGGCGGGAACCTACAATGAGCAGTTCTTC. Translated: CASSLPGGAGTYNEQFF.

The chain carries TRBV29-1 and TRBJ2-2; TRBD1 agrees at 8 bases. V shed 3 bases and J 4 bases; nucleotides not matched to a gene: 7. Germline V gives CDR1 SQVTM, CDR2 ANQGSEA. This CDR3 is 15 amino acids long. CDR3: CSVDEDRGRTGELFF. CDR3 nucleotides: TGCAGCGTTGATGAAGACAGGGGCCGCACCGGGGAGCTGTTTTTT.